A selection of T cell receptor beta chains follows, all from one sample in a study of identical twins. TCRdb reprocessed the 5' RACE reads via MiXCR and lists one record per CDR3 protein. The repertoire holds some 500,000 distinct CDR3 sequences, with approximately 14% as singletons. The sample was also linked to a second study, of yellow fever vaccine responses in identical twins.

The material sequenced was CD4+ T cells sorted from blood. These receptors were collected from a woman younger than 30 in good health. The CDR3 runs from the conserved cysteine through the conserved F or W. The order of the fields is CDR3 protein, CDR3 DNA, J gene, V gene, clone size, D gene. A D gene is named only where the DNA matches it firmly. Size is omitted from some rows. Given values are once, few, many or a class for expanded clones.

CDR3 protein: CATSAIGDLRTDTQYF
CDR3 DNA: TGTGCCACCAGTGCCATAGGGGACCTCCGCACAGATACGCAGTATTTT
J gene: TRBJ2-3
V gene: TRBV24-1
clone size: .
D gene: .

CDR3 protein: CASQGASGYNEQFF
CDR3 DNA: TGTGCCAGCCAAGGGGCTAGCGGTTACAATGAGCAGTTCTTC
J gene: TRBJ2-1
V gene: TRBV28
clone size: few
D gene: TRBD2

CDR3 protein: CASSREPQPLNEQFF
CDR3 DNA: TGCGCCAGCAGCCGAGAACCACAGCCCCTGAATGAGCAGTTCTTC
J gene: TRBJ2-1
V gene: TRBV4-1
clone size: .
D gene: .

CDR3 protein: CAWNPGENTGELFF
CDR3 DNA: TGTGCCTGGAATCCGGGGGAAAACACCGGGGAGCTGTTTTTT
J gene: TRBJ2-2
V gene: TRBV30
clone size: .
D gene: .

CDR3 protein: CASSQDRVDQPQHF
CDR3 DNA: TGTGCCAGCAGTCAGGACAGGGTCGATCAGCCCCAGCATTTT
J gene: TRBJ1-5
V gene: TRBV12-3/TRBV12-4
clone size: .
D gene: TRBD1

CDR3 protein: CSARDGGAGANVLTF
CDR3 DNA: TGCAGTGCTAGAGATGGAGGGGCTGGGGCCAACGTCCTGACTTTC
J gene: TRBJ2-6
V gene: TRBV20-1
clone size: few
D gene: .

CDR3 protein: CASSMDPGHSPLHF
CDR3 DNA: TGTGCCAGCAGCATGGACCCGGGGCATTCACCCCTCCACTTT
J gene: TRBJ1-6
V gene: TRBV21-1
clone size: .
D gene: .

CDR3 protein: CSVPGPTYNEQFF
CDR3 DNA: TGCAGTGTCCCGGGACCCACCTACAATGAGCAGTTCTTC
J gene: TRBJ2-1
V gene: TRBV20-1
clone size: .
D gene: .

CDR3 protein: CASKAGGPQETQYF
CDR3 DNA: TGTGCCAGCAAGGCGGGGGGGCCCCAAGAGACCCAGTACTTC
J gene: TRBJ2-5
V gene: TRBV6-1
clone size: few
D gene: TRBD2

CDR3 protein: CASSVDGNTGELFF
CDR3 DNA: TGTGCCAGCAGTGTAGACGGCAACACCGGGGAGCTGTTTTTT
J gene: TRBJ2-2
V gene: TRBV2
clone size: .
D gene: .